What follows are 21 T cell receptor beta chains derived from one specimen sequenced in a study of radiotherapy plus CTLA-4 blockade in lung cancer. Some clones are missing from TCRdb's copy, which holds only in-frame ones; the method was immunoSEQ multiplex PCR. In the table there are roughly 77,000 clones, roughly four fifths of which are singletons. This specimen consisted of peripheral blood, obtained from a patient treated with radiotherapy plus ipilimumab. The receptors originated from a human donor with non-small cell lung cancer whose response to radiotherapy plus ipilimumab could not be evaluated.

V is TRBV18 and J is TRBJ2-2; TRBD1 matches 12 bases. The CDR3 contains 16 residues. Losses at the gene ends were 6 bases for V and 4 bases for J; bases not matched to a gene: 6. CDR1 and CDR2 (germline): KGHSH, LQKENI. The CDR3 bases are TGTGCCAGCTCCCTTGGGACAGGGGGCTTCACCGGGGAGCTGTTTTTT. Protein sequence: CASSLGTGGFTGELFF.

V gene TRBV7-3 combines with J gene TRBJ2-1, with 9 bases identical to TRBD2. The CDR3 has 16 amino acids. From germline, CDR1 is SGHTA and CDR2 FQGTGA. J was trimmed by 6 bases and V by 5 bases; bases with no gene match: 11. The DNA for the CDR3 is TGTGCCAGCAGCCCCCATGCGGGGGGGATCGGCAATGAGCAGTTCTTC. Translated: CASSPHAGGIGNEQFF.

The chain recombines TRBV7-2 with TRBJ1-2, with 10 bases fitting TRBD1. This CDR3 has 14 amino acids. V was pared by 6 bases and J by 8 bases, with 9 bases of the junction left unmatched. Germline CDR1 is SGHTA and CDR2 is FQGNSA. The chain's CDR3 is CASSSGTGDWGYTF. CDR3 coding DNA: TGTGCCAGCAGTTCCGGGACAGGGGATTGGGGCTACACCTTC.

This sequence joins TRBV6-1 and TRBJ2-3; the D gene is possibly TRBD2 (6 bases). The length of the CDR3 is 15 residues. Germline CDR1 is MNHNS and CDR2 is SASEGT. The V end lost 5 bases, the J end lost 8 bases, and 20 bases lay between the germline ends. The CDR3 region is CASSLTGVGVGTQYF. CDR3 DNA sequence: TGTGCCAGCAGTCTGACGGGGGTGGGCGTGGGTACGCAGTATTTT.

The chain combines TRBV18 with TRBJ2-7, with TRBD1 matching over 9 bases. Per germline, CDR1 KGHSH and CDR2 LQKENI. J gave up 5 bases and V 6 bases, and 23 bases lay outside the gene matches. CDR3 length equals 19 residues. The CDR3 DNA reads TGTGCCAGCTCCCGAACGTTTGGGAGCCCGGGACAGGGTCGGCACGAGCAGTACTTC. Translation gives CASSRTFGSPGQGRHEQYF.

This chain joins TRBV9 and TRBJ2-1; 7 bases line up with TRBD2. The trim removed 4 bases at V and 7 bases at J, leaving 8 bases unmatched. The CDR3 extends over 14 amino acids. Germline CDR1 reads SGDLS; CDR2 reads YYNGEE. The CDR3 nucleotides read TGTGCCAGCAGCATGCCCACCGGGAGGAATGAGCAGTTCTTC. This encodes CASSMPTGRNEQFF.

The V gene is TRBV11-2, the J gene TRBJ2-3, with D possibly TRBD2 on 5 matching bases. Deletions cut 2 bases from V and 0 bases from J, with 9 bases between. Per germline, CDR1 SGHAT and CDR2 FQNNGV. This CDR3 contains 15 residues. For the CDR3, the DNA is TGTGCCAGCAGCTTACACCGGAGGAGCACAGATACGCAGTATTTT. Translated, it gives CASSLHRRSTDTQYF.

V is TRBV30 and J is TRBJ2-5; tentative D call: TRBD1 (5 bases). Deletions cut 1 base from V and 3 bases from J, with 9 bases between. This CDR3 spans 13 amino acids. CDR1 and CDR2 from the germline V gene are GTSNPN and SVGIG (reference sequence). This CDR3 reads CAWSEGREETQYF. The CDR3 nucleotides read TGTGCCTGGAGTGAAGGCAGGGAAGAGACCCAGTACTTC.

The CDR3 DNA is TGCGCCAGCAGCTTGTGGCAGGGGAGCTCTGGGGCCAACGTCCTGACTTTC. It encodes CASSLWQGSSGANVLTF. The J gene is TRBJ2-6, the V gene TRBV5-1, with D tentatively TRBD1 (6 bases). The V and J ends lost 1 base and 0 bases respectively, with 11 bases between them. The CDR3 sequence is 17 residues long. Germline V lookup: CDR1 SGHRS, CDR2 YFSETQ.

The chain uses TRBV7-8 and TRBJ2-7; tentative D call: TRBD1 (6 bases). V was pared by 1 base and J by 4 bases, with 17 bases between. There are 16 residues in the CDR3. Per the germline V gene, CDR1 is SGHVS and CDR2 is FQNEAQ. The CDR3 loop is CASSLEGGMTTYEQYF. In nucleotides, the CDR3 is TGTGCCAGCAGCTTAGAAGGGGGTATGACGACTTACGAGCAGTACTTC.

V and J are TRBV28 and TRBJ1-5; D is ambiguous. Per germline, CDR1 MDHEN and CDR2 SYDVKM. The CDR3 totals 17 residues. V lost 5 bases and J 1 base, leaving 18 bases between the germline ends. The CDR3 region has the DNA TGTGCCAGCAGTAATGCCGGGATCCTTTTGAGCAATCAGCCCCAGCATTTT. Its protein product is CASSNAGILLSNQPQHF.

The chain has TRBV11-2 and TRBJ2-6, with D maybe TRBD2 (5 bases). The CDR3 runs to 16 residues. V was trimmed by 5 bases and J by 0 bases, leaving 11 bases between them. Germline V gene lookup returns CDR1 SGHAT and CDR2 FQNNGV. This chain's CDR3 is CASSILGSSGANVLTF. DNA of the CDR3: TGTGCCAGCAGCATATTGGGGAGCTCTGGGGCCAACGTCCTGACTTTC.

This chain joins TRBV7-8 and TRBJ1-2, with 8 bases matching TRBD1. The ends lost 1 base at V and 8 bases at J; junction bases unmatched: 12. Germline loops: CDR1 SGHVS, CDR2 FQNEAQ. CDR3 length: 16 amino acids. This CDR3 reads CASSLVGRQGKGGYTF. The CDR3 DNA sequence: TGTGCCAGCAGCTTAGTTGGGAGACAGGGGAAAGGAGGCTACACCTTC.

The chain joins TRBV11-3 to TRBJ2-7, with 9 bases matching TRBD1. The CDR3 has 16 amino acids. Germline-derived CDR1 and CDR2 are SGHNT and YENEEA. The V gene end was trimmed by 1 base and the J gene end by 3 bases; junction bases not matched to a gene: 7. The CDR3 coding sequence is TGTGCCAGCAGCTTAGGTCTACAGGGGGCGAGCTACGAGCAGTACTTC. It specifies CASSLGLQGASYEQYF.

The chain has TRBV29-1 and TRBJ2-5, with D perhaps matching TRBD2 (6 bases). Per the germline V gene, CDR1 is SQVTM and CDR2 is ANQGSEA. This CDR3 has 13 amino acids. The CDR3 region has the DNA TGCAGTCATTCCCGGGGGTTGGGGGAGACCCAGTACTTC. Its translation is CSHSRGLGETQYF.

The chain combines TRBV19 with TRBJ1-3, with D possibly being TRBD1 (5 bases). This CDR3 is built from 14 residues. V lost 7 bases, J lost 0 bases, and 10 bases lay in between. Germline loops: CDR1 LNHDA, CDR2 SQIVND (reference sequence). The CDR3 loop is CASNGGISGNTIYF. In DNA, the CDR3 is TGTGCCAGTAATGGGGGGATCTCTGGAAACACCATATATTTT.

The rearrangement uses TRBV19 and TRBJ2-1; 10 positions agree with TRBD2. Unmatched junction bases numbered 3, after V lost 2 bases and J lost 8 bases. Looked up from germline, CDR1 is LNHDA and CDR2 is SQIVND (reference sequence). The CDR3 spans 14 residues. The CDR3 loop reads CASSILAGEDEQFF. The CDR3 nucleotides read TGTGCCAGTAGTATACTAGCGGGGGAGGATGAGCAGTTCTTC.

This clone came up a few times. Other nucleotide sequences from this sample produce the same CDR3. This chain links TRBV28 with TRBJ1-6; D unresolved. Trimming cost V 2 bases and J 14 bases, with 19 bases left between them. CDR3 length equals 15 residues. Per germline, CDR1 MDHEN and CDR2 SYDVKM. CDR3: CASSLVGGLLRTLHF. In DNA form, the CDR3 reads TGTGCCAGCAGTTTAGTTGGAGGCTTGCTTCGAACCCTCCACTTT.

The CDR3 nucleotides are TGTGCCAGCAGCCACTTCTTAGGGCGGGCCAATGAGCAGTTCTTC. This sequence encodes CASSHFLGRANEQFF. This chain uses TRBV7-6 with TRBJ2-1; possibly TRBD2 for D (5 bases). Deletions cut 5 bases from V and 6 bases from J, with 17 bases between. Germline lookup yields CDR1 SGHVS and CDR2 FNYEAQ. The CDR3 extends over 15 amino acids.

The chain joins TRBV12-5 to TRBJ2-5, with a possible D match to TRBD1 (6 bases). Trimming took 0 bases from V and 3 from J, leaving 11 bases between them. This CDR3 region has 15 residues. Germline CDR1 is LGHNT and CDR2 is FRNRAP. The CDR3 spells CASGLVVTGKETQYF. The CDR3 nucleotides are TGTGCTAGTGGTTTGGTAGTAACAGGGAAAGAGACCCAGTACTTC.

This clone occurred a few times. This rearrangement joins TRBV25-1 to TRBJ1-2; TRBD1 aligns across 12 bases. Trimming cost V 2 bases and J 4 bases; bases outside gene matches: 5. The CDR3 totals 16 residues. The germline V gene has CDR1 MGHDK and CDR2 SYGVNS. The CDR3 DNA follows: TGTGCCAGCAGTGAACATCCGGGACAGGGGGCCTATGGCTACACCTTC. Residues: CASSEHPGQGAYGYTF.